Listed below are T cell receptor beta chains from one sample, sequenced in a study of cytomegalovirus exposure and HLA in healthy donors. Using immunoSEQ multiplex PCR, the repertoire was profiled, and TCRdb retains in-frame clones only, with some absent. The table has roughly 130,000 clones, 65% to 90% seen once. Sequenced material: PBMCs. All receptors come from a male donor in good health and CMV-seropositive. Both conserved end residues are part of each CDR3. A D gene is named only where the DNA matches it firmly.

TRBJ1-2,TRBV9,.,CASSVARGSNYGYTF
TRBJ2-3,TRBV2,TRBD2,CASSDWTSESTDTQYF
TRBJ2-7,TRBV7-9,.,CASSFSTGLGYEQYF
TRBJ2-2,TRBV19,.,CASSRMVAGRGGELFF
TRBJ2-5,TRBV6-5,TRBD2,CASSQTSETQYF
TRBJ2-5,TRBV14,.,CASSPSWDISQETQYF
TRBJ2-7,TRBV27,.,CASSNAGEAYEQYF
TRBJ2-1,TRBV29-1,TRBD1,CSARGQGHEQFF
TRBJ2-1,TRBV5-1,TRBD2,CASSLRTTSGSSGEQFF
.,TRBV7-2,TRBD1,CASSSGQGGAYEQYF
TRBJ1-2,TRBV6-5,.,CASSYSLTGNYGYTF
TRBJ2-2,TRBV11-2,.,CASSPHRAAGELFF
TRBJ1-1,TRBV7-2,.,CASSLDPGGGTEAFF
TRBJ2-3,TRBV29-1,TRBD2,CSVDEREAADTQYF
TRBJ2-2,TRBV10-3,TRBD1,CATAGTGGTGELFF
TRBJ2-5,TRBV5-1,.,CASSLDRPETQYF
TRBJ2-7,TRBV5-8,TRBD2,CASSQDGAGRAGEQYF
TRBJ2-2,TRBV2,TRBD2,CASLGAGSTGELFF
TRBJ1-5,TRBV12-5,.,CASGLGSGNQPQHF
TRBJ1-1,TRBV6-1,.,CASKSQSNTEAFF
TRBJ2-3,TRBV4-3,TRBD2,CASSRGLAGGRADTQYF
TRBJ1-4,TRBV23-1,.,CARLDRRNEKLFF
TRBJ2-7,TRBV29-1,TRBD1,CSVTGTAGYQTGYEQYF
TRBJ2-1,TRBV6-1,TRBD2,CASSEGLWTSEGLEQFF
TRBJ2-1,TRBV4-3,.,CASSQALRGGRVYNEQFF
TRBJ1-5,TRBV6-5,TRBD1,CASSTRTGGNQPQHF